At least ten counts were recorded for the clone carrying this T cell receptor (beta chain). What it binds is unknown. Documented time point: persistent/refractory GD, antithyroid drugs over 5 years with positive TRAb. RNA from PBMCs was the source of the TCR library. By American Thyroid Association guidelines, Graves' disease was diagnosed in the cohort. TCR beta libraries were built with iRepertoire HTBI primers and Arm-PCR of CDR3 regions. A single record per CDR3 protein comes from TCRdb applying MiXCR to the multiplex PCR reads. The sample lists 400,000 to 600,000 distinct CDR3 sequences; roughly 21% were seen once. The record originates from a study of regulatory T cells in long-lasting Graves disease. Study-wide points: Segments TRBV28, TRBJ1-2 and TRBJ2-5 showed preferential usage in persistent disease. With some 2,800 shared public clonotypes, persistent patients exceeded new patients, who shared about 1,000.

Trimming took 2 bases from V and 0 from J, leaving 8 bases between them. The CDR3 spans 15 residues. CDR1 and CDR2 from the germline V gene are MNHEY and SVGAGI. The source of this sequence is a female donor with Graves disease. The source material was peripheral blood mononuclear cells (PBMCs), sampled when the disease was refractory, from a patient treated with antithyroid drugs. V gene TRBV6-5 combines with J gene TRBJ1-5; D is perhaps TRBD1 (6 bases). The CDR3 DNA follows: TGTGCCAGCAGTTACGAGGGGGATAGCAATCAGCCCCAGCATTTT. It is translated as CASSYEGDSNQPQHF.